Each of the 15 T cell receptor beta chains below was sequenced from the same sample in a study of blood T cell repertoires in COVID-19. The table came from immunoSEQ multiplex PCR; TCRdb's copy has only in-frame clones and leaves some out. The table has 150,000 to 200,000 clones, roughly 80% seen once; the top ten hold around 13%. The sample was peripheral blood. All receptors come from an older woman with COVID-19, enrolled during active disease.

J is TRBJ2-7 and V is TRBV11-2; D might be TRBD1 (6 bases). Germline V gene data show CDR1 as SGHAT and CDR2 as FQNNGV. The CDR3 loop spans 13 amino acids. Trimming cost V 4 bases and J 4 bases, with 11 bases left between them. The chain's CDR3 is CASSWDTEYEQYF. CDR3 DNA sequence: TGTGCCAGCAGCTGGGACACAGAGTACGAGCAGTACTTC. Variable domain in full (rest from reference TRBV11-2 and TRBJ2-7): EAGVAQSPRYKIIEKRQSVAFWCNPISGHATLYWYQQILGQGPKLLIQFQNNGVVDDSQLPKDRFSAERLKGVDSTLKIQPAKLEDSAVYLCASSWDTEYEQYFGPGTRLTVT.

V is TRBV11-2 and J is TRBJ1-2; possibly TRBD1 for D (5 bases). Deletions cut 5 bases from V and 4 bases from J, with 14 bases between. The CDR3 contains 14 residues. Per the germline V gene, CDR1 is SGHAT and CDR2 is FQNNGV. This CDR3 is CASSPAGVRYGYTF. In nucleotides, the CDR3 is TGTGCCAGCAGCCCCGCGGGGGTTCGCTATGGCTACACCTTC.

For the CDR3, the DNA is TGCGCCAGCAGCTCCGTTCGGGGAGGCGGAAACACTGAAGCTTTCTTT. It encodes CASSSVRGGGNTEAFF. This chain connects TRBV5-1 to TRBJ1-1; no definite D call. V was pared by 3 bases and J by 2 bases, with 17 bases between. This CDR3 has 16 residues. Germline loops: CDR1 SGHRS, CDR2 YFSETQ.

The chain has TRBV28 and TRBJ2-2; perhaps TRBD2 as D (6 bases). CDR1 and CDR2 from the germline V gene are MDHEN and SYDVKM. Trimming shortened V by 10 bases and J by 6 bases, and 9 bases separated the two germline ends. CDR3 size: 11 residues. CDR3 sequence reads: CATTGAGELFF. The CDR3 nucleotides are TGTGCCACCACGGGAGCCGGGGAGCTGTTTTTT.

The chain links TRBV2 to TRBJ2-7; D remains ambiguous. There are 13 residues in the CDR3. V was clipped by 3 bases and J by 5 bases, with 11 bases between them. Germline CDR1 reads SNHLY; CDR2 reads FYNNEI. Here the CDR3 DNA reads TGTGCCAGCAGTGACCAGGATAACGACGAGCAGTACGTC. It encodes CASSDQDNDEQYV.

The chain uses TRBV6-1 and TRBJ2-7; TRBD1 matches 9 bases. Germline V gene sequence: CDR1 MNHNS, CDR2 SASEGT. J was trimmed by 1 base and V by 1 base; bases with no gene match: 2. The CDR3 is 15 amino acids. The CDR3 nucleotides read TGTGCCAGCAGTGAAGGTGGGACAGGGTCCTACGAGCAGTACGTC. Protein product: CASSEGGTGSYEQYV.

This chain uses TRBV28 with TRBJ2-1; D uncertain. Between the trimmed V and J ends, which lost 5 bases and 4 bases, there was a span of 6 bases. Germline values: CDR1 MDHEN, CDR2 SYDVKM. The CDR3 sequence is 12 residues long. DNA for the CDR3: TGTGCCAGCAGTAAACAGTACAATGAGCAGTTCTTC. Protein: CASSKQYNEQFF. Full variable domain (outside the CDR3, taken from reference TRBV28 and TRBJ2-1): DVKVTQSSRYLVKRTGEKVFLECVQDMDHENMFWYRQDPGLGLRLIYFSYDVKMKEKGDIPEGYSVSREKKERFSLILESASTNQTSMYLCASSKQYNEQFFGPGTRLTVL.

This clone came up once. V gene TRBV5-1 combines with J gene TRBJ2-6, with a tentative D call TRBD1 (6 bases). The germline V gene encodes CDR1 SGHRS and CDR2 YFSETQ. Trimming shortened V by 5 bases and J by 0 bases, and 12 bases separated the two germline ends. CDR3 length: 16 amino acids. The CDR3 DNA reads TGCGCCAGCAGTGGGGGCGCTAGCTCTGGGGCCAACGTCCTGACTTTC. Translated, it gives CASSGGASSGANVLTF.

This chain joins TRBV10-1 and TRBJ1-1, with 10 bases aligning to TRBD1. J was trimmed by 6 bases and V by 0 bases; bases with no gene match: 7. The CDR3 sequence is 16 residues long. Germline lookup yields CDR1 WNHNN and CDR2 SYGVQD (reference sequence). In DNA, the CDR3 is TGCGCCAGCAGTGAGTCGGACAGGGGGTTCCGAGCTGAAGCTTTCTTT. Translated, it gives CASSESDRGFRAEAFF.

The CDR3 loop reads CASRRDREGTEAFF. The CDR3 DNA is TGTGCCAGCAGACGGGACAGGGAGGGCACTGAAGCTTTCTTT. This chain uses TRBV5-6 with TRBJ1-1, with 9 bases matching TRBD1. Germline V gene data show CDR1 as SGHDT and CDR2 as YYEEEE. V was clipped by 5 bases and J by 4 bases; unmatched bases: 6. This CDR3 contains 14 residues.

The sample holds a few counts of this clone. This sequence joins TRBV14 and TRBJ2-5; D ambiguous. Germline V gene sequence: CDR1 SGHDN, CDR2 FVKESK. The CDR3 consists of 13 residues. Trimming pared 4 bases from V and 1 base from J, leaving 7 bases between. CDR3: CASSRLSQETQYF. In DNA form, the CDR3 reads TGTGCCAGCAGCCGTCTGTCCCAAGAGACCCAGTACTTC.

CDR3 bases: TGTGCCAGCAGTGTACTAGCGGGAGTTCCCTACAATGAGCAGTTCTTC. This codes for CASSVLAGVPYNEQFF. The V and J genes are TRBV6-1 and TRBJ2-1, with 11 bases lining up with TRBD2. Germline trimming cut 4 bases from V and 2 bases from J; bases unmatched to any gene: 4. Germline V CDR1 and CDR2: MNHNS, SASEGT. This CDR3 spans 16 amino acids.

This clone showed up just once. The chain carries TRBV5-5 and TRBJ1-5; D is possibly TRBD1 (6 bases). The length of the CDR3 is 14 residues. Germline CDR1 is SGHKS and CDR2 is YYEKEE (reference sequence). Trimming pared 4 bases from V and 3 bases from J, leaving 11 bases between. CDR3 bases: TGTGCCAGCAGCGGCGGACAGCTCAATCAGCCCCAGCATTTT. Encoded protein: CASSGGQLNQPQHF.

The V call is TRBV6-1, the J call TRBJ1-4; D gene uncertain. The CDR3 totals 14 residues. The V gene's germline CDR1 is MNHNS and CDR2 SASEGT. Trimming pared 2 bases from V and 5 bases from J, leaving 9 bases between. CDR3 sequence: CASSEYGVNEKLFF. Written as DNA, the CDR3 is TGTGCCAGCAGTGAATACGGGGTAAATGAAAAACTGTTTTTT.

The rearrangement uses TRBV4-2 and TRBJ2-1; TRBD1 matches at 9 bases. V trimming: 1 base; J trimming: 7 bases; junction bases outside the gene matches: 8. CDR3 length: 16 amino acids. CDR1 is LGHNA, CDR2 YNFKEQ, per germline. This CDR3 is CASSQAGQGGLNEQFF. Written as DNA, the CDR3 is TGTGCCAGCAGCCAAGCGGGACAGGGAGGGCTGAATGAGCAGTTCTTC.